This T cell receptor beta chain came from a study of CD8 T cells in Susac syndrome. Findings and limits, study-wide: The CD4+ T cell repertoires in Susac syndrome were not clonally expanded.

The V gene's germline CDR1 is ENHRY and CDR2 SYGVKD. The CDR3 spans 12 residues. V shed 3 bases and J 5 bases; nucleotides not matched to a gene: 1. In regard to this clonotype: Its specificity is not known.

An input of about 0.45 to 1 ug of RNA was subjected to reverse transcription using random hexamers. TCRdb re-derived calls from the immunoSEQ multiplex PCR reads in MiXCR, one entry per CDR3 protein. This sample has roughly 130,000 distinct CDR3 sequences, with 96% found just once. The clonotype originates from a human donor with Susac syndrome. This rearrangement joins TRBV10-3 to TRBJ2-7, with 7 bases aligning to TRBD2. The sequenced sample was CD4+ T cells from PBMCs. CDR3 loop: CAISEGRDEQYF. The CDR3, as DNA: TGTGCCATCAGTGAAGGGAGGGACGAGCAGTACTTC.